What follows are 22 T cell receptor beta chains derived from one specimen sequenced in a study of blood T cells in healthy people across ages. A second about 6 to 11 cycle PCR used barcoded and J-beta primers. TCRdb passed the 5' RACE reads through MiXCR, listing each CDR3 protein once. The table shows 750,000 to 950,000 distinct CDR3 sequences, with roughly 53% occurring only once. Sequenced sample: blood. The receptors were gathered from an elderly man in good health.

This chain connects TRBV11-2 to TRBJ2-5, with TRBD2 matching 12 bases. The V gene's germline CDR1 is SGHAT and CDR2 FQNNGV. Losses at the gene ends were 6 bases for V and 1 base for J; bases not matched to a gene: 3. CDR3 length: 15 amino acids. CDR3 amino acids: CASRPSGRAQETQYF. The CDR3 coding sequence is TGTGCCAGCAGACCTAGCGGGAGGGCCCAAGAGACCCAGTACTTC.

This chain links TRBV12-3 or TRBV12-4 with TRBJ2-1; 11 nucleotides align to TRBD2. V trimming: 8 bases; J trimming: 2 bases; junction bases outside the gene matches: 5. The CDR3 sequence is 15 residues long. CDR3 sequence (DNA): TGTGCCAGCCGCTGGACTAGCGGGCCCTACAATGAGCAGTTCTTC. It is translated as CASRWTSGPYNEQFF.

This chain connects TRBV7-3 to TRBJ2-1; either TRBD1 or TRBD2 may supply D (5 bases each). Germline-derived CDR1 and CDR2 are SGHTA and FQGTGA. V shed 5 bases and J shed 0 bases, with 20 bases lying between them. CDR3 size: 18 residues. The CDR3 protein is CASSTITGRTSSYNEQFF. The CDR3 bases are TGTGCCAGCAGCACGATTACGGGACGGACAAGCTCCTACAATGAGCAGTTCTTC.

The chain couples TRBV27 to TRBJ2-1; D not resolved. Trimming removed 5 bases from V and 5 bases from J, with 10 bases in between. This CDR3 is 13 amino acids long. The germline V gene encodes CDR1 MNHEY and CDR2 SMNVEV (reference sequence). CDR3 nucleotide sequence: TGTGCCAGCAGTCCGCTCCGGGACAATGAGCAGTTCTTC. It specifies CASSPLRDNEQFF.

The genes are TRBV5-1 and TRBJ1-2; the D is unclear. Per germline, CDR1 SGHRS and CDR2 YFSETQ. The V and J ends lost 0 bases and 7 bases respectively, with 10 bases between them. The CDR3 has 13 residues. In nucleotides, the CDR3 is TGCGCCAGCAGCTTGGTACCTGGAGGTGGCTACACCTTC. Translated: CASSLVPGGGYTF.

V and J are TRBV7-2 and TRBJ2-1; TRBD2 agrees at 10 bases. V shed 0 bases, J shed 7 bases, and the junction held 3 bases outside the gene matches. Germline CDR1 is SGHTA and CDR2 is FQGNSA. CDR3 size: 15 residues. This CDR3 reads CASSLAAGGGNEQFF. The CDR3 DNA sequence: TGTGCCAGCAGCTTAGCAGCGGGAGGGGGGAATGAGCAGTTCTTC. The full variable domain, with the rest looked up from reference TRBV7-2 and TRBJ2-1, is GAGVSQSPSNKVTEKGKDVELRCDPISGHTALYWYRQSLGQGLEFLIYFQGNSAPDKSGLPSDRFSAERTGGSVSTLTIQRTQQEDSAVYLCASSLAAGGGNEQFFGPGTRLTVL.

This chain connects TRBV5-4 to TRBJ2-7, with TRBD2 matching 13 bases. The end of the DNA aligns better with TRBJ2-1, so the J call may be wrong. CDR3 size: 15 residues. Germline V lookup: CDR1 SGHNT, CDR2 YYREEE (reference sequence). CDR3 DNA: TGTGCCACCCTATCCGGACTAGCGGGAGTTGGTGAGCAGTTCTTC. Its translation is CATLSGLAGVGEQFF.

This clonotype has a handful of counts. At one end, the junction sequence differs from germline, possibly due to a read error. This sequence joins TRBV2 and TRBJ2-1, with 7 bases lining up with TRBD1. The CDR3 runs 12 residues. The germline CDR1 and CDR2 sequences are SNHLY and FYNNEI. CDR3 DNA: TGTGCCAGTGGGACAGATGTACATGAGGAGTTCTTC. Its protein is CASGTDVHEEFF.

This clonotype has a handful of counts. V and J are TRBV20-1 and TRBJ1-4; no definite D call. V lost 6 bases and J 8 bases, leaving 16 bases between the germline ends. Per germline, CDR1 DFQATT and CDR2 SNEGSKA (reference sequence). This CDR3 contains 13 residues. DNA for the CDR3: TGCAGTGCCAAAGGCGGGCTCGGGGAAAAACTGTTTTTT. Protein: CSAKGGLGEKLFF.

V gene TRBV20-1 combines with J gene TRBJ1-4, with D perhaps TRBD1 (6 bases). This CDR3 region has 15 residues. Germline assignment: CDR1 DFQATT and CDR2 SNEGSKA (reference sequence). V gave up 3 bases and J gave up 6 bases, with 17 bases separating them. For the CDR3, the DNA is TGCAGTGCTAGGGGACGGGGGCCCTTTGATGAAAAACTGTTTTTT. It translates to CSARGRGPFDEKLFF.

This chain uses TRBV27 with TRBJ2-7; D may match TRBD1 or TRBD2 (5 bases each). CDR3 length equals 14 residues. The germline gives CDR1 MNHEY, CDR2 SMNVEV (reference sequence). V was pared by 6 bases and J by 0 bases, with 12 bases between. CDR3 nucleotides: TGTGCCAGCAGAAGGGACGGCTACTCCTACGAGCAGTACTTC. Its translation: CASRRDGYSYEQYF.

This rearrangement joins TRBV20-1 to TRBJ2-3; 16 nucleotides agree with TRBD2. Germline lookup yields CDR1 DFQATT and CDR2 SNEGSKA (reference sequence). The CDR3 has 16 residues. Trimming took 6 bases from V and 1 from J; bases not matched to a gene: 4. The CDR3 region is CSAPGLAGGGTDTQYF. Here the CDR3 DNA reads TGCAGTGCACCGGGACTAGCGGGAGGGGGCACAGATACGCAGTATTTT.

The chain has TRBV10-3 and TRBJ2-7; 7 nucleotides line up with TRBD1. Germline loops: CDR1 ENHRY, CDR2 SYGVKD. CDR3 length: 14 amino acids. V trimming: 4 bases; J trimming: 6 bases; junction bases outside the gene matches: 9. In DNA, the CDR3 is TGTGCCATCAGTGCTCGAACAGGGGACGGCGAGCAGTACTTC. This translates into CAISARTGDGEQYF.

The chain uses TRBV6-1 and TRBJ1-1; perhaps TRBD1 as D (6 bases). Germline CDR1 is MNHNS and CDR2 is SASEGT. There are 14 residues in the CDR3. With 3 bases removed from V and 1 base from J, the gap between germline ends came to 9 bases. Here the CDR3 reads CASSDQGKNTEAFF. The CDR3 region has the DNA TGTGCCAGCAGTGACCAGGGGAAGAACACTGAAGCTTTCTTT.

The rearrangement links TRBV7-9 to TRBJ2-1; 9 nucleotides match TRBD2. The CDR3 spans 17 residues. Trimming removed 1 base from V and 0 bases from J; junction bases left unmatched: 4. The V gene's germline CDR1 is SEHNR and CDR2 FQNEAQ (reference sequence). As DNA, the CDR3 is TGTGCCAGCAGCTTAGTAGGTAGCGGGAGCTCCTACAATGAGCAGTTCTTC. Translation: CASSLVGSGSSYNEQFF.

The V call is TRBV7-8, the J call TRBJ2-7; D ambiguous. Trimming took off 6 bases at V and 4 bases at J, with 16 bases between the two ends. The CDR3 spans 14 residues. Germline assignment: CDR1 SGHVS and CDR2 FQNEAQ. CDR3 in DNA: TGTGCCAGCAGTTTTAACTACATATATTACGAGCAGTACTTC. Protein sequence: CASSFNYIYYEQYF.

A note on this clonotype: A read error may explain this, as a much larger clone is one base away. The chain combines TRBV6-6 with TRBJ1-2; TRBD1 agrees at 7 bases. V trimming: 6 bases; J trimming: 2 bases; junction bases outside the gene matches: 0. Per germline, CDR1 MNHNY and CDR2 SVGAGI (reference sequence). This CDR3 contains 12 residues. The CDR3 loop reads CASRQGNYGYTF. DNA for the CDR3: TGTGCCAGCAGACAGGGGAACTATGGCTACACCTTC.

The chain employs TRBV7-2 and TRBJ2-2; TRBD2 matches at 10 bases. Germline V gene lookup returns CDR1 SGHTA and CDR2 FQGNSA. J lost 0 bases, V lost 0 bases, and 7 bases had no gene match. The CDR3 loop spans 19 amino acids. This chain's CDR3 is CASSLALAGGTANTGELFF. CDR3 nucleotide sequence: TGTGCCAGCAGCTTAGCATTAGCGGGGGGCACTGCGAACACCGGGGAGCTGTTTTTT.

This sequence joins TRBV5-1 and TRBJ2-7, with a tentative D call TRBD2 (5 bases). V was shortened by 4 bases and J by 4 bases, with 24 bases between the two germline ends. CDR3 length: 17 amino acids. Germline V gene data show CDR1 as SGHRS and CDR2 as YFSETQ. The CDR3 DNA reads TGCGCCAGCAGCCCCGGAGGTTCGGTAGCCGCAGCTTACGAGCAGTACTTC. Residues: CASSPGGSVAAAYEQYF.

V usage is TRBV20-1 and J usage is TRBJ2-7, with a tentative D call TRBD1 (5 bases). There are 16 residues in the CDR3. Looked up from germline, CDR1 is DFQATT and CDR2 is SNEGSKA (reference sequence). Trimming left V 5 bases short and J 7 bases short, with 27 bases between. The CDR3 DNA follows: TGCAGTGCTCTCCCCCCTGGCAAGGGGCGATACTGGGAGCAGTACTTC. Translation gives CSALPPGKGRYWEQYF.

The rearrangement uses TRBV20-1 and TRBJ2-5; D is ambiguous. The CDR3 is made up of 11 amino acids. Germline V CDR1 and CDR2: DFQATT, SNEGSKA (reference sequence). V lost 6 bases and J lost 5, with 10 bases in between. The CDR3 coding sequence is TGCAGTGCCACCATGTCGGAGACCCAGTACTTC. Amino acid sequence: CSATMSETQYF.

The chain is built from TRBV6-6 and TRBJ1-5; D gene ambiguous. The CDR3 extends over 14 amino acids. V lost 5 bases and J lost 1, with 9 bases in between. CDR1 is MNHNY, CDR2 SVGAGI, per germline (reference sequence). The CDR3 reads CASSRASSNQPQHF. The CDR3, as DNA: TGTGCCAGCAGTCGCGCAAGCAGCAATCAGCCCCAGCATTTT.